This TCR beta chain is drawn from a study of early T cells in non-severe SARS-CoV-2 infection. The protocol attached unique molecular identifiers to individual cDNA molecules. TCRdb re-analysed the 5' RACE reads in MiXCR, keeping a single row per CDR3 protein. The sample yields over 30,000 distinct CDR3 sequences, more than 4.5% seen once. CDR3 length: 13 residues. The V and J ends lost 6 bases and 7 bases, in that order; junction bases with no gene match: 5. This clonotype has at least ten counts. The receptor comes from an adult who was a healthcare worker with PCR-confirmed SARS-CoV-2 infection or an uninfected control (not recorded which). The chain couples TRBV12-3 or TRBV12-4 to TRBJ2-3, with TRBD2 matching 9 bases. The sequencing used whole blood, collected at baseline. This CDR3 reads CASRPSGTHTQYF. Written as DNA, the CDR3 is TGTGCCAGCAGGCCTAGCGGGACGCATACGCAGTATTTT.